The sequence of this TCR beta chain was determined in a study of tumor-infiltrating lymphocytes in localized non-small cell lung cancer. This clone was detected only a few times. Its antigen remains unknown. Profiled with immunoSEQ multiplex PCR; TCRdb holds only in-frame clones, not every one. In the table there are about 25,000 clones, less than 70% of which are singletons. Whole-study findings and limits: TCR sequencing covered a subset of patients with enough tissue.

V lost 3 bases, J lost 4 bases, and 7 bases stayed unmatched. CDR3 size: 16 residues. Germline values: CDR1 LGHNA, CDR2 YNFKEQ. Sequenced material: lung tumor tissue. V usage is TRBV4-2 and J usage is TRBJ2-4, with 9 bases fitting TRBD2. The receptor comes from a human donor with non-small cell lung cancer. CDR3 DNA sequence: TGTGCCAGCAGCCACGCCACTCTAGCGGGAAAAAACATTCAGTACTTC. It yields the protein CASSHATLAGKNIQYF.